The 14 T cell receptor beta chains presented below share a single source sample, sequenced in a study of cytomegalovirus exposure and HLA in healthy donors. Researchers ran the PCR with 60 Vbeta and 13 Jbeta primers. The assay was immunoSEQ multiplex PCR, and TCRdb's table has in-frame clones only and misses some. The data contain about 140,000 clones, approximately 80% of them singletons. Sequencing was performed on PBMCs. All receptors come from a man in his forties in good health and CMV-seronegative.

This clone was seen a single time. Here the CDR3 reads CASRPRGGYEQYF. Written as DNA, the CDR3 is TGTGCCAGCAGGCCCCGGGGGGGGTACGAGCAGTACTTC. The chain has TRBV27 and TRBJ2-7; 8 positions match TRBD2. Germline CDR1 reads MNHEY; CDR2 reads SMNVEV (reference sequence). The CDR3 has 13 amino acids. V was pared by 6 bases and J by 4 bases, with 5 bases of the junction left unmatched.

V is TRBV30 and J is TRBJ1-5, with 8 positions matching TRBD1. With V trimmed by 7 bases and J by 2 bases, 4 bases remained unmatched. Per germline, CDR1 GTSNPN and CDR2 SVGIG (reference sequence). The length of the CDR3 is 13 residues. The CDR3 here is CAFDRGGNQPQHF. CDR3 in DNA: TGTGCCTTCGACAGGGGTGGCAATCAGCCCCAGCATTTT.

The gene calls are TRBV10-3 and TRBJ2-2; 8 bases match TRBD2. Germline-derived CDR1 and CDR2 are ENHRY and SYGVKD. The CDR3 runs to 18 residues. The V segment lost 4 bases and the J segment 5 bases; nucleotides outside the gene matches: 15. CDR3 sequence (DNA): TGTGCCATCAGTGTTAGGCCGGCGGGACTAGGTGGTACCGGGGAGCTGTTTTTT. Translated: CAISVRPAGLGGTGELFF.

The genes are TRBV4-1 and TRBJ1-1; D perhaps matches TRBD1 (6 bases). This CDR3 spans 15 amino acids. Germline values: CDR1 MGHRA, CDR2 YSYEKL. Trimming took off 4 bases at V and 1 base at J, with 13 bases between the two ends. The CDR3 reads CASSLETGTNTEAFF. The DNA for the CDR3 is TGCGCCAGCAGCCTCGAAACAGGGACGAACACTGAAGCTTTCTTT.

This clone has a handful of counts. V gene TRBV28 combines with J gene TRBJ2-7; maybe TRBD2 (6 bases). This CDR3 contains 14 residues. Trimming left V 6 bases short and J 2 bases short, with 14 bases between. Germline CDR1 MDHEN, CDR2 SYDVKM. CDR3 residues: CASRLGEETYEQYF. The CDR3 DNA sequence: TGTGCCAGCAGGCTAGGGGAGGAGACCTACGAGCAGTACTTC.

Details on this clone: At one boundary the junction diverges from the germline segment, which might be a read error. This chain links TRBV12-5 with TRBJ2-7; TRBD1 aligns across 11 bases. Germline V gives CDR1 LGHNT, CDR2 FRNRAP. This CDR3 is built from 15 residues. Here the CDR3 DNA reads TGTGCTGGTGGTACCCGGACAGGGGGCTCGTACGAGCAGTACTTC. This encodes CAGGTRTGGSYEQYF.

The V and J genes are TRBV6-5 and TRBJ1-3, with TRBD1 identical over 7 bases. The germline CDR1 and CDR2 sequences are MNHEY and SVGAGI. The CDR3 has 16 amino acids. The trim removed 2 bases at V and 4 bases at J, leaving 8 bases unmatched. CDR3 region: CASSYDRVRAGNTIYF. CDR3 sequence (DNA): TGTGCCAGCAGTTACGACAGGGTGAGGGCCGGAAACACCATATATTTT.

The J gene is TRBJ1-3, the V gene TRBV10-3, with D possibly TRBD1 on 5 matching bases. The CDR3 has 17 amino acids. Germline CDR1 is ENHRY and CDR2 is SYGVKD. V was pared by 1 base and J by 0 bases, with 13 bases between. The DNA for the CDR3 is TGTGCCATCAGTGAGTGGGGCAGTCCGAGCTCTGGAAACACCATATATTTT. Its translation: CAISEWGSPSSGNTIYF.

The chain recombines TRBV6-1 with TRBJ1-4; D possibly corresponds to TRBD1 (6 bases). Germline V gives CDR1 MNHNS, CDR2 SASEGT. Trimming left V 7 bases short and J 8 bases short, with 11 bases between. There are 12 residues in the CDR3. Written as DNA, the CDR3 is TGTGCCAGCAACGACAGGAGCGAAAAACTGTTTTTT. Protein: CASNDRSEKLFF.

A few counts support this clone. The gene calls are TRBV19 and TRBJ2-1; 9 nucleotides line up with TRBD2. Germline V CDR1 and CDR2: LNHDA, SQIVND (reference sequence). The CDR3 loop spans 15 amino acids. The V and J ends lost 5 bases and 7 bases, in that order; junction bases with no gene match: 9. CDR3 nucleotides: TGTGCCAGTAGTGTTCCGGGACTAGCTATTAATGAGCAGTTCTTC. This codes for CASSVPGLAINEQFF.

V usage is TRBV19 and J usage is TRBJ2-3; tentative D call: TRBD1 (5 bases). From germline, CDR1 is LNHDA and CDR2 SQIVND (reference sequence). V lost 7 bases and J 0 bases, leaving 26 bases between the germline ends. This CDR3 has 19 residues. The CDR3 reads CASTMGLTPHMASTDTQYF. The CDR3 DNA sequence: TGTGCCAGTACTATGGGGCTTACACCTCATATGGCTAGCACAGATACGCAGTATTTT.

This clone has just a few counts. This sequence joins TRBV2 and TRBJ2-7; 9 bases are a match to TRBD1. The germline V gene encodes CDR1 SNHLY and CDR2 FYNNEI. With 6 bases clipped from V and 3 bases from J, the junction kept 6 bases outside the gene matches. The CDR3 length is 14 residues. CDR3 sequence: CASSAGTGNYEQYF. In DNA form, the CDR3 reads TGTGCCAGCAGCGCCGGGACAGGGAACTACGAGCAGTACTTC.

This clone occurred once. The chain links TRBV6-5 to TRBJ1-1, with D possibly TRBD1 on 5 matching bases. V dropped 5 bases and J dropped 3 bases, with 13 bases sitting between them. The V gene's germline CDR1 is MNHEY and CDR2 SVGAGI. This CDR3 is built from 14 residues. The CDR3 reads CASSPAGGDTEAFF. Written as DNA, the CDR3 is TGTGCCAGCAGTCCAGCGGGGGGAGACACTGAAGCTTTCTTT.

This chain uses TRBV18 with TRBJ2-7, with 7 bases fitting TRBD1. Germline CDR1 reads KGHSH; CDR2 reads LQKENI. The length of the CDR3 is 13 residues. With 2 bases clipped from V and 7 bases from J, the junction kept 5 bases outside the gene matches. The CDR3 here is CASSPKTGREQYF. The DNA of the CDR3 is TGTGCCAGCTCACCAAAGACAGGGCGTGAGCAGTACTTC. Full variable domain (rest looked up from reference TRBV18 and TRBJ2-7): NAGVMQNPRHLVRRRGQEARLRCSPMKGHSHVYWYRQLPEEGLKFMVYLQKENIIDESGMPKERFSAEFPKEGPSILRIQQVVRGDSAAYFCASSPKTGREQYFGPGTRLTVT.